The 31 T cell receptor beta chains presented below share a single source sample, sequenced in a study of cytomegalovirus exposure and HLA in healthy donors. Amplification used 60 Vbeta primers and 13 Jbeta primers. Assay: immunoSEQ multiplex PCR; the TCRdb copy retains only in-frame clones and omits some. The table includes 55,000 to 80,000 clones, approximately 78% detected once. Sequencing was done on a sample of PBMCs. These receptors were obtained from a man aged 40-50 years in good health and CMV-seronegative.

This chain uses TRBV11-2 with TRBJ2-1; the D gene is possibly TRBD1 (6 bases). Germline CDR1 is SGHAT and CDR2 is FQNNGV. The CDR3 has 16 residues. Trimming left V 5 bases short and J 0 bases short, with 14 bases between. The CDR3 loop reads CASSLGTLSSYNEQFF. CDR3 sequence (DNA): TGTGCCAGCAGCCTTGGGACACTTAGCTCCTACAATGAGCAGTTCTTC.

The chain joins TRBV6-1 to TRBJ2-7; TRBD1 agrees at 7 bases. Losses at the gene ends were 4 bases for V and 2 bases for J; bases not matched to a gene: 5. Germline lookup yields CDR1 MNHNS and CDR2 SASEGT. The CDR3 is 14 residues long. DNA of the CDR3: TGTGCCAGCAGTGTAACAGGGGATGCCTACGAGCAGTACTTC. This translates into CASSVTGDAYEQYF.

Remarks on this clone: This likely reflects a read error, since a far larger clone is one base away. Other DNA sequences in this sample translate to the same CDR3. The chain combines TRBV28 with TRBJ2-6; a possible D gene is TRBD1 (6 bases). CDR1 and CDR2 (germline): MDHEN, SYDVKM. The CDR3 has 16 residues. This CDR3 is CASSPDSISGANVLTF. The CDR3 nucleotides are TGTGCTAGCAGCCCGGACAGCATCTCTGGGGCCAACGTCCTGACTTTC.

A few counts support this clone. The chain couples TRBV10-1 to TRBJ2-7; 10 bases agree with TRBD1. There are 16 residues in the CDR3. The junction had 13 bases not matched to a gene; V was cut back by 6 bases and J by 5 bases. CDR1 WNHNN and CDR2 SYGVQD come from the germline V gene (reference sequence). The CDR3 is CASSPIRRQGANEQYF. As DNA, the CDR3 is TGCGCCAGCAGCCCCATCCGAAGACAGGGGGCTAACGAGCAGTACTTC.

The chain is built from TRBV7-9 and TRBJ1-1, with 7 bases fitting TRBD1. J gave up 3 bases and V 5 bases, and 6 bases lay outside the gene matches. The CDR3 length is 14 residues. Looked up from germline, CDR1 is SEHNR and CDR2 is FQNEAQ (reference sequence). The CDR3 region is CASSPFTGDTEAFF. The CDR3 coding sequence is TGTGCCAGCAGCCCCTTTACAGGGGACACTGAAGCTTTCTTT.

This clone was recorded once. This chain joins TRBV11-2 and TRBJ2-7, with D unresolved. V was cut by 0 bases and J by 0 bases, with 9 bases left in between. Germline V gene sequence: CDR1 SGHAT, CDR2 FQNNGV. This CDR3 region has 15 residues. The DNA of the CDR3 is TGTGCCAGCAGCTTAGATTCGAAGAGCTCCTACGAGCAGTACTTC. It yields the protein CASSLDSKSSYEQYF.

The V gene is TRBV19, the J gene TRBJ2-7, with D tentatively TRBD1 (6 bases). Germline CDR1 reads LNHDA; CDR2 reads SQIVND (reference sequence). Trimming left V 5 bases short and J 4 bases short, with 15 bases between. This CDR3 comprises 14 residues. The CDR3 DNA follows: TGTGCCAGTAGTCCCGGGACAAGCCTGTACGAGCAGTACTTC. Translated: CASSPGTSLYEQYF.

The chain carries TRBV11-2 and TRBJ1-1; possible D gene TRBD1, 6 bases. CDR1 is SGHAT, CDR2 FQNNGV, per germline. The CDR3 has 14 residues. V lost 5 bases to trimming and J lost 1 base, with 11 bases between them. CDR3 coding DNA: TGTGCCAGCAGCAACCTGGACAGGAACACTGAAGCTTTCTTT. It yields the protein CASSNLDRNTEAFF.

The chain links TRBV28 to TRBJ2-7, with a possible D match to TRBD1 (6 bases). The V gene lost 11 bases and the J gene lost 4 bases, with 12 bases spanning the gap. Germline V gene data show CDR1 as MDHEN and CDR2 as SYDVKM. The CDR3 spans 11 residues. CDR3 nucleotide sequence: TGTGCCTCGAACAGGGAATACGAGCAGTACTTC. Residues: CASNREYEQYF.

The rearrangement uses TRBV5-6 and TRBJ2-7; 15 nucleotides match TRBD2. This CDR3 contains 16 residues. Germline CDR1 reads SGHDT; CDR2 reads YYEEEE. With V trimmed by 3 bases and J by 4 bases, 5 bases remained unmatched. The CDR3 coding sequence is TGTGCCAGCAGCTACGGGACTAGCGGGAGGTCGTACGAGCAGTACTTC. Its translation: CASSYGTSGRSYEQYF.

The chain uses TRBV4-2 and TRBJ2-7; 8 nucleotides match TRBD1. CDR1 is LGHNA, CDR2 YNFKEQ, per germline. The V and J ends lost 1 base and 6 bases, in that order; junction bases with no gene match: 5. The CDR3 runs to 14 residues. CDR3 nucleotide sequence: TGTGCCAGCAGCCAAGGGCAGGGGGCGGGCGAGCAGTACTTC. Protein: CASSQGQGAGEQYF.

The V call is TRBV7-9, the J call TRBJ1-1, with D possibly being TRBD1 (6 bases). Germline CDR1 is SEHNR and CDR2 is FQNEAQ (reference sequence). V shed 5 bases and J shed 0 bases, with 10 bases lying between them. The CDR3 spans 14 residues. CDR3 DNA sequence: TGTGCCAGCAGCCTGGACAGCATGAACACTGAAGCTTTCTTT. Its protein product is CASSLDSMNTEAFF.

This clone came up a few times. The J gene is TRBJ2-1, the V gene TRBV7-3; 9 bases match TRBD2. The CDR3 totals 15 residues. The germline V gene has CDR1 SGHTA and CDR2 FQGTGA. After removal of 0 bases from V and 7 bases from J, the junction contained 4 bases not matched to a gene. The CDR3 DNA reads as TGTGCCAGCAGCTTAACTAGCGGGGGTTATAATGAGCAGTTCTTC. It specifies CASSLTSGGYNEQFF.

The V and J genes are TRBV27 and TRBJ1-2, with 9 bases fitting TRBD1. V lost 4 bases and J lost 7; bases outside the gene matches: 4. This CDR3 has 13 residues. Germline CDR1 reads MNHEY; CDR2 reads SMNVEV (reference sequence). The CDR3 spells CASSSGQGFGYTF. The CDR3 coding sequence is TGTGCCAGCAGTTCGGGACAGGGTTTTGGCTACACCTTC.

This rearrangement joins TRBV6-1 to TRBJ1-1, with 7 nucleotides matching TRBD1. CDR3 length: 15 residues. Germline CDR1 and CDR2: MNHNS and SASEGT. V lost 6 bases to trimming and J lost 1 base; unmatched junction nucleotides: 8. The CDR3 protein is CASRSGTAQNTEAFF. CDR3 nucleotide sequence: TGTGCCAGCAGATCCGGGACAGCCCAGAACACTGAAGCTTTCTTT.

The chain couples TRBV6-6 to TRBJ2-5; 7 bases fit TRBD1. The CDR3 covers 15 residues. Losses at the gene ends were 2 bases for V and 5 bases for J; bases not matched to a gene: 8. Germline V CDR1 and CDR2: MNHNY, SVGAGI (reference sequence). The CDR3 DNA reads TGTGCCAGCAGTTACGAGGACAGGCCAGGGGAGACCCAGTACTTC. Residues: CASSYEDRPGETQYF.

With respect to this clone: Other DNA sequences of this sample code for an identical CDR3. J is TRBJ1-1 and V is TRBV5-1; 9 bases map to TRBD1. This CDR3 spans 16 amino acids. Germline values: CDR1 SGHRS, CDR2 YFSETQ. Trimming at V came to 4 bases and at J to 1 base, leaving 8 bases not matched to a gene. CDR3: CASSLQGALGNTEAFF. The CDR3, as DNA: TGCGCCAGCAGCCTACAGGGGGCTTTAGGGAACACTGAAGCTTTCTTT.

The chain uses TRBV4-1 and TRBJ2-5; D remains unclear. This CDR3 is built from 14 residues. The V end was cut by 0 bases, the J end by 4 bases, with 9 bases between. Per the germline V gene, CDR1 is MGHRA and CDR2 is YSYEKL. The CDR3 DNA follows: TGCGCCAGCAGCCAAGATGGGCTGGGAGAGACCCAGTACTTC. Its translation is CASSQDGLGETQYF.

The V call is TRBV10-3, the J call TRBJ1-1; D not resolved. The V gene's germline CDR1 is ENHRY and CDR2 SYGVKD. The CDR3 is 15 amino acids. V gave up 4 bases and J gave up 2 bases, with 14 bases separating them. The CDR3 DNA follows: TGTGCCATCAGTGTTACGGGTGTTGGCAACACTGAAGCTTTCTTT. Translation gives CAISVTGVGNTEAFF.

This clone was seen a single time. The rearrangement uses TRBV7-9 and TRBJ2-2; 14 bases map to TRBD2. From germline, CDR1 is SEHNR and CDR2 FQNEAQ (reference sequence). This CDR3 contains 19 residues. After removal of 5 bases from V and 1 base from J, the junction contained 9 bases not matched to a gene. The CDR3 nucleotides are TGTGCCAGCAGCCCGCCGGGACTAGCGGGAGTGGTGAACACCGGGGAGCTGTTTTTT. It yields the protein CASSPPGLAGVVNTGELFF.

In DNA form, the CDR3 reads TGTGCCAGCAGCTTATTGGGAACAGGGGCCGGGGCCAACGTCCTGACTTTC. Its protein product is CASSLLGTGAGANVLTF. This chain links TRBV7-2 with TRBJ2-6, with 7 bases that match TRBD1. The V gene's germline CDR1 is SGHTA and CDR2 FQGNSA. V was clipped by 2 bases and J by 4 bases; unmatched bases: 8. CDR3 length: 17 amino acids.

The CDR3 DNA reads as TGTGCCAGCACACAGGGCCACATGAACACTGAAGCTTTCTTT. The encoded protein is CASTQGHMNTEAFF. The chain combines TRBV28 with TRBJ1-1; maybe TRBD1 (6 bases). V lost 7 bases, J lost 0 bases, and 12 bases lay in between. Germline V lookup: CDR1 MDHEN, CDR2 SYDVKM. The CDR3 is 14 residues long.

As to this clone: The junction and the germline gene differ at one end; a read error may be behind it. J is TRBJ2-7 and V is TRBV7-9; 7 nucleotides match TRBD1. From germline, CDR1 is SEHNR and CDR2 FQNEAQ (reference sequence). This CDR3 has 19 amino acids. CDR3 coding DNA: TGTTCCAGCAGCTCCACACGATACAGAACAGGGGACCCTGCCTACGAGCAGTACTTC. It specifies CSSSSTRYRTGDPAYEQYF.

The genes are TRBV2 and TRBJ2-2; D unclear. The CDR3 loop spans 13 amino acids. V was clipped by 3 bases and J by 7 bases, with 9 bases between them. Germline loops: CDR1 SNHLY, CDR2 FYNNEI. Here the CDR3 reads CASSERFYGELFF. CDR3 nucleotide sequence: TGTGCCAGCAGTGAGCGGTTTTACGGGGAGCTGTTTTTT.

This clone appeared a single time. This sequence joins TRBV27 and TRBJ2-2, with 10 bases identical to TRBD1. Trimming cost V 8 bases and J 6 bases; bases outside gene matches: 18. This CDR3 region has 18 residues. Germline values: CDR1 MNHEY, CDR2 SMNVEV (reference sequence). The CDR3 DNA sequence: TGTGCCAGCCCCGGGACAGGGGTAATACTGCGACCCGCCGGGGAGCTGTTTTTT. Translated: CASPGTGVILRPAGELFF.

For the CDR3, the DNA is TGCGCCAGCAGCCAAGGCAGGGCCGGGACTCGCTTTGAGCAGTACTTC. It yields the protein CASSQGRAGTRFEQYF. The chain carries TRBV4-1 and TRBJ2-7; weak D call: TRBD2 (6 bases). Germline V gene lookup returns CDR1 MGHRA and CDR2 YSYEKL. V dropped 1 base and J dropped 7 bases, with 20 bases sitting between them. The CDR3 covers 16 residues.

This chain links TRBV21-1 with TRBJ2-1; the table calls TRBD2, which could not be checked here. TRBV21-1 is an annotated pseudogene. The CDR3 loop spans 15 amino acids. The CDR3 spells CATLAGQDSYNEQFF. For the CDR3, the DNA is TGTGCCACACTAGCGGGCCAGGACTCCTACAATGAGCAGTTCTTC.

The rearrangement joins TRBV5-1 to TRBJ2-1; the match to TRBD1 covers 9 bases. Looked up from germline, CDR1 is SGHRS and CDR2 is YFSETQ. V trimming: 6 bases; J trimming: 7 bases; junction bases outside the gene matches: 8. This CDR3 is 14 amino acids long. Written as DNA, the CDR3 is TGCGCCAGCAAGGGGGACAGGGACTTTAATGAGCAGTTCTTC. This codes for CASKGDRDFNEQFF.

The V gene is TRBV7-2, the J gene TRBJ2-3, with 11 bases aligning to TRBD2. CDR1 SGHTA and CDR2 FQGNSA come from the germline V gene. The length of the CDR3 is 15 residues. J lost 2 bases, V lost 3 bases, and 1 base had no gene match. The CDR3 sequence: CASSFSGGATDTQYF. The CDR3, as DNA: TGTGCCAGCAGCTTTAGCGGGGGGGCCACAGATACGCAGTATTTT.

In this sample, this clone turned up a few times. The V call is TRBV4-1, the J call TRBJ1-3; no clear D. The CDR3 sequence is 16 residues long. CDR1 MGHRA and CDR2 YSYEKL come from the germline V gene. Between the trimmed V and J ends, which lost 1 base and 0 bases, there was a span of 10 bases. The CDR3 here is CASSQVPSPSGNTIYF. Written as DNA, the CDR3 is TGCGCCAGCAGCCAAGTCCCTTCCCCCTCTGGAAACACCATATATTTT.

The V call is TRBV10-3, the J call TRBJ2-3; TRBD1 aligns across 8 bases. There are 15 residues in the CDR3. V shed 4 bases, J shed 3 bases, and the junction held 6 bases outside the gene matches. Per the germline V gene, CDR1 is ENHRY and CDR2 is SYGVKD. In nucleotides, the CDR3 is TGTGCCATCAGTGGGGGGGACAGGCCGACAGATACGCAGTATTTT. This sequence encodes CAISGGDRPTDTQYF.